This T cell receptor (beta chain) was identified in a study of CD8+CD57+ T cells in acquired aplastic anemia (dated by TCRdb to the late 2010s). For context, the study as a whole: A mean of approximately 3 ug of DNA, ranging from roughly 0.19 to 27.4 ug, was extracted from sorted CD4+ and CD8+ cells. CD8+CD57+ expansion was defined as frequency above the mean frequency observed in healthy subjects. General study outcomes and caveats: Patients and healthy controls showed no significant difference in CD8+ Simpson's diversity (P=0.060). Approximately 31 CD8+ CDR3 sequences were found in both patients and controls but appeared to be highly expressed in patients and within the immunodominant clones of the patients.

Flow cytometry had shown CD8+CD57+ cell expansion in the patients selected for sequencing. Every patient had severe acquired aplastic anemia, diagnosed using the International Study of Aplastic Anemia and Agranulocytosis and Camitta criteria. At the time blood was sampled, none of the patients had received any therapy. TCR repertoires of sorted CD4+ and CD8+ blood T cells from severe aplastic anemia patients and healthy subjects were deep-sequenced in the study. Patients were enrolled under clinicaltrials.gov protocols 00001620, 01623167, 00001397, 00071045, 00081523 and 00961064 in the USA. Ficoll-Paque density gradient centrifugation was used to isolate peripheral blood mononuclear cells. Before DNA extraction, CD4+ and CD8+ T cells were sorted by FACS or by magnetic beads. The junction shows trimming of 2 bases on V and 4 bases on J, plus 14 bases between the germline ends. Per the germline V gene, SGHRS is the CDR1 and YFSETQ is the CDR2. From the cysteine up to the phenylalanine, the CDR3 has a length of 15 residues. Of all the DNA, just the CDR3 is kept, 45 bases in frame from base 1.

Genomic DNA served as template for TCR beta VDJ combination and CDR3 sequence profiling. TCR repertoire sequencing was run on an Illumina HiSeq 2000. In the original analysis: Repertoires were assessed using TRBV/TRBJ rearrangement plots, CDR3 size and DJ length profiles, and Simpson's diversity index. The most abundant DNA sequence in the deep sequencing data was taken as the immunodominant clone. CDR3 amino acid sequences were screened for sharing across subjects and were compared with published repertoires and the VDJdb database. TCRdb passed the public sequencing reads through fastp at Q25 and MiXCR, retaining productive beta sequences. All rows with the same CDR3 protein become a single entry with the most common DNA and genes. V and J calls and clone size were set by TCRdb, not the authors. The sample data list about 170,000 distinct CDR3 sequences, and about 45% of these were observed just once. The ten top clones hold over 0.95% of the sample.

Comment on this clonotype: Its binding antigen is unknown. No clone much larger than this one lies a single base away; base qualities are absent.

The receptor's source is a human donor with aplastic anemia. The specimen sequenced was sorted CD4+, CD8+, or CD8+CD57+ T cells (not recorded which) from PBMCs. Recombination connected TRBV5-1 to TRBJ2-3; the D assignment is uncertain and may be TRBD1 or TRBD2, with 6 bases supporting each. The nucleotides are TGCGCCAGCAGCTTCAACGGGGGCGCGGCAGATACGCAGTATTTT. Protein translation: CASSFNGGAADTQYF. The entire variable domain, with the stretches around the CDR3 drawn from the reference TRBV5-1 and TRBJ2-3 proteins, is KAGVTQTPRYLIKTRGQQVTLSCSPISGHRSVSWYQQTPGQGLQFLFEYFSETQRNKGNFPGRFSGRQFSNSRSEMNVSTLELGDSALYLCASSFNGGAADTQYFGPGTRLTVL.